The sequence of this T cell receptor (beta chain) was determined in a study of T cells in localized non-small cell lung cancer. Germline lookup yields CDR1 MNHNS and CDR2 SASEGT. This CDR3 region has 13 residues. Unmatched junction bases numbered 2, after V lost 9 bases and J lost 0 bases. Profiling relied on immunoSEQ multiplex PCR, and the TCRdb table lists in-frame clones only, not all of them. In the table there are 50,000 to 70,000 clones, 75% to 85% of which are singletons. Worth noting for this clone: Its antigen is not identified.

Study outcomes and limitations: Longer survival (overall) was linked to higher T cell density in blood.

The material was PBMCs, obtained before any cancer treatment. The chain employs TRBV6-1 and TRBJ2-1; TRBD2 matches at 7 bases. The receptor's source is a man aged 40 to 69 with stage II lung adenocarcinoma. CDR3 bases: TGTGCCAGGCGGGAGACCTCCTACAATGAGCAGTTCTTC. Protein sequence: CARRETSYNEQFF.